The 17 T cell receptor beta chains below come from one sample, sequenced in a study of cytomegalovirus exposure and HLA in healthy donors. With 60 Vbeta and 13 Jbeta primers, the PCR was carried out. Produced via immunoSEQ multiplex PCR; TCRdb's table is partial and in-frame only. The sample yields roughly 190,000 clones, roughly 80% seen once. Sequencing was carried out using PBMCs. These receptor sequences come from a woman between 18 and 30 years old in good health and CMV-seronegative.

The chain has TRBV7-2 and TRBJ1-2; D is ambiguous. Germline-derived CDR1 and CDR2 are SGHTA and FQGNSA. The CDR3 length is 13 residues. V lost 2 bases to trimming and J lost 8 bases, with 12 bases between them. For the CDR3, the DNA is TGTGCCAGCAGCTTAAGTTTGGGGAGCGGCTACACCTTC. Translating gives CASSLSLGSGYTF.

A single count supports this clone. V and J are TRBV9 and TRBJ2-2; D may be TRBD2 (6 bases). Trimming pared 3 bases from V and 5 bases from J, leaving 14 bases between. Germline V gene lookup returns CDR1 SGDLS and CDR2 YYNGEE. There are 15 residues in the CDR3. The CDR3, as DNA: TGTGCCAGCAGCGGCCTTGGCGGGGCGACCGGGGAGCTGTTTTTT. Protein sequence: CASSGLGGATGELFF.

This chain connects TRBV7-2 to TRBJ1-1; possibly TRBD1 for D (6 bases). CDR1 is SGHTA and CDR2 is FQGNSA in the germline V gene. The CDR3 spans 13 residues. The V end was cut by 3 bases, the J end by 7 bases, with 12 bases between. Here the CDR3 DNA reads TGTGCCAGCAGCTTTGGGGAAGGGGGTGAAGCTTTCTTT. Translated, it gives CASSFGEGGEAFF. Full variable domain (rest looked up from reference TRBV7-2 and TRBJ1-1): GAGVSQSPSNKVTEKGKDVELRCDPISGHTALYWYRQSLGQGLEFLIYFQGNSAPDKSGLPSDRFSAERTGGSVSTLTIQRTQQEDSAVYLCASSFGEGGEAFFGQGTRLTVV.

The chain uses TRBV23-1 and TRBJ2-7; 9 nucleotides line up with TRBD2. TRBV23-1 is annotated as an ORF whose role is uncertain. This CDR3 has 17 residues. V lost 8 bases and J lost 4; bases outside the gene matches: 18. CDR3 DNA: TGCGCCAGCCCCCAATCTGGTAGCGGGAGTTCCGTTTACGAGCAGTACGTC. Translated: CASPQSGSGSSVYEQYV.

On this clone itself: The same CDR3 also results from other DNA sequences found in this sample. The V call is TRBV9, the J call TRBJ2-5, with 9 nucleotides matching TRBD1. V shed 7 bases and J 5 bases; nucleotides not matched to a gene: 6. The CDR3 loop spans 13 amino acids. Per the germline V gene, CDR1 is SGDLS and CDR2 is YYNGEE. CDR3 sequence reads: CASGRDRVETQYF. CDR3 sequence (DNA): TGTGCCAGCGGACGGGACAGGGTCGAGACCCAGTACTTC.

The V call is TRBV27, the J call TRBJ1-5; TRBD1 might be the D (6 bases). V shed 6 bases and J shed 8 bases, with 20 bases lying between them. This CDR3 region has 15 residues. Germline V lookup: CDR1 MNHEY, CDR2 SMNVEV (reference sequence). The CDR3 region has the DNA TGTGCCAGCAGCTCCAAGGGGGTCGGGTGGGAGCCCCAGCATTTT. This sequence encodes CASSSKGVGWEPQHF.

V usage is TRBV27 and J usage is TRBJ2-1; D is perhaps TRBD1 (8 bases). CDR3 length: 14 amino acids. With 6 bases removed from V and 8 bases from J, the gap between germline ends came to 17 bases. Germline V lookup: CDR1 MNHEY, CDR2 SMNVEV (reference sequence). The CDR3 region is CASRNRGGPHEQFF. The CDR3 DNA follows: TGTGCCAGCAGAAACAGGGGGGGACCTCATGAGCAGTTCTTC.

This clone was recorded once. The gene calls are TRBV28 and TRBJ1-5, with D possibly TRBD1 on 5 matching bases. This CDR3 is 14 amino acids long. The V gene's germline CDR1 is MDHEN and CDR2 SYDVKM. V shed 4 bases and J shed 6 bases, with 13 bases lying between them. The CDR3 here is CASSSGGVGQPQHF. The DNA of the CDR3 is TGTGCCAGCAGTTCCGGGGGGGTTGGTCAGCCCCAGCATTTT.

This chain links TRBV19 with TRBJ2-1; 9 nucleotides agree with TRBD1. Trimming removed 2 bases from V and 1 base from J; junction bases left unmatched: 6. The CDR3 loop spans 17 amino acids. Germline CDR1 LNHDA, CDR2 SQIVND (reference sequence). This CDR3 reads CASSIYSGTGSYNEQFF. The CDR3 DNA sequence: TGTGCCAGTAGTATATACTCCGGGACAGGGTCCTACAATGAGCAGTTCTTC.

The V gene is TRBV2, the J gene TRBJ2-7, with 9 bases that match TRBD1. V lost 4 bases and J lost 6; bases outside the gene matches: 7. Germline CDR1 is SNHLY and CDR2 is FYNNEI. The CDR3 length is 14 residues. The CDR3 bases are TGTGCCAGCAGTGGTCTAACAGGGGGCGGCGAGCAGTACGTC. Encoded protein: CASSGLTGGGEQYV.

The chain links TRBV4-1 to TRBJ2-1; D perhaps matches TRBD1 (6 bases). From germline, CDR1 is MGHRA and CDR2 YSYEKL. The CDR3 consists of 15 residues. V was cut by 3 bases and J by 3 bases, with 12 bases left in between. The CDR3 here is CASSHLPDSYNEQFF. The CDR3 region has the DNA TGCGCCAGCAGCCATTTACCGGACAGCTACAATGAGCAGTTCTTC.

The rearrangement joins TRBV27 to TRBJ2-3; 9 bases map to TRBD2. The trim removed 3 bases at V and 4 bases at J, leaving 11 bases unmatched. From germline, CDR1 is MNHEY and CDR2 SMNVEV (reference sequence). The CDR3 sequence is 17 residues long. CDR3 amino acids: CASSFLSSGSGPDTQYF. DNA of the CDR3: TGTGCCAGCAGTTTCCTCAGTAGCGGGAGTGGTCCAGATACGCAGTATTTT.

The V call is TRBV18, the J call TRBJ2-1; TRBD2 matches 7 bases. This CDR3 spans 12 amino acids. With 3 bases clipped from V and 15 bases from J, the junction kept 8 bases outside the gene matches. Germline V gene lookup returns CDR1 KGHSH and CDR2 LQKENI. This CDR3 is CASSPFRGDLFF. CDR3 DNA: TGTGCCAGCTCACCCTTCCGGGGGGACCTGTTCTTC. Complete variable domain (other parts from reference TRBV18 and TRBJ2-1): NAGVMQNPRHLVRRRGQEARLRCSPMKGHSHVYWYRQLPEEGLKFMVYLQKENIIDESGMPKERFSAEFPKEGPSILRIQQVVRGDSAAYFCASSPFRGDLFFGPGTRLTVL.

This chain connects TRBV4-1 to TRBJ2-5; D call uncertain. The tail of the sequence fits TRBJ2-7 better, so the J call may be wrong. Germline loops: CDR1 MGHRA, CDR2 YSYEKL. This CDR3 contains 14 residues. The CDR3: CASSLGKSSYEQYF. The CDR3 DNA is TGCGCCAGCAGCCTGGGCAAATCCTCCTACGAGCAGTACTTC.

V and J are TRBV18 and TRBJ2-5; D is perhaps TRBD2 (6 bases). Gene TRBJ2-7 matches the end of the DNA better, so the J call may be wrong. CDR1 is KGHSH and CDR2 is LQKENI in the germline V gene. The CDR3 contains 13 residues. This chain's CDR3 is CASSRDSQDEQYF. The CDR3 DNA reads as TGTGCCAGCTCCCGGGACTCGCAGGACGAGCAGTACTTC.

In its sample, this clone was seen a few times. The CDR3 DNA is TGTGCCAGCAGCGGCTTAGCGGGAGGGGGGTACAATGAGCAGTTCTTC. It encodes CASSGLAGGGYNEQFF. The J gene is TRBJ2-1, the V gene TRBV5-4; 11 positions agree with TRBD2. Germline V gives CDR1 SGHNT, CDR2 YYREEE (reference sequence). The CDR3 is 16 amino acids. V lost 4 bases and J lost 4; bases outside the gene matches: 7.

The CDR3 sequence: CASSVVPSSTDTQYF. In DNA, the CDR3 is TGTGCCAGCAGCGTAGTTCCGAGTAGCACAGATACGCAGTATTTT. The V gene is TRBV9, the J gene TRBJ2-3; D call uncertain. CDR1 is SGDLS, CDR2 YYNGEE, per germline. The CDR3 contains 15 residues. Trimming took 0 bases from V and 0 from J, leaving 8 bases between them. Together with reference TRBV9 and TRBJ2-3, the CDR3 gives the full variable domain: DSGVTQTPKHLITATGQRVTLRCSPRSGDLSVYWYQQSLDQGLQFLIQYYNGEERAKGNILERFSAQQFPDLHSELNLSSLELGDSALYFCASSVVPSSTDTQYFGPGTRLTVL.